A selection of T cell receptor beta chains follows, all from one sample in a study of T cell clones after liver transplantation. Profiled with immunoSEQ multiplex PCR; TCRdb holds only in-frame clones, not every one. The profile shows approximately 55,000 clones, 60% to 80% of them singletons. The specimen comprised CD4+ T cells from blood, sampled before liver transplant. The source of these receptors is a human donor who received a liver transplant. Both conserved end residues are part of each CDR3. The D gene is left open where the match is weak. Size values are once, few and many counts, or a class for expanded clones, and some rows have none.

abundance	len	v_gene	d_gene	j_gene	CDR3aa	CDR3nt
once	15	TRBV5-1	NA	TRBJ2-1	CASSLVGGDYNEQFF	TGCGCCAGCAGCTTGGTTGGCGGGGACTACAATGAGCAGTTCTTC
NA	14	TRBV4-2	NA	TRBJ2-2	CASSQDQNTGELFF	TGTGCCAGCAGCCAAGATCAGAACACCGGGGAGCTGTTTTTT
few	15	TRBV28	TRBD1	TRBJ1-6	CASSLTGTGHSPLHF	TGTGCCAGCAGTTTAACCGGGACAGGGCATTCACCCCTCCACTTT
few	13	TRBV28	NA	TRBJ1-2	CASSPGANYGYTF	TGTGCCAGCAGTCCGGGGGCTAACTATGGCTACACCTTC
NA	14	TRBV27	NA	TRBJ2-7	CASSLEEGRYEQYF	TGTGCCAGCAGTTTAGAGGAGGGGAGGTACGAGCAGTACTTC
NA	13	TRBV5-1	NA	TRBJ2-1	CASSADSNNEQFF	TGCGCCAGCAGCGCTGACTCGAACAATGAGCAGTTCTTC
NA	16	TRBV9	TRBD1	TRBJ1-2	CASSAAGQALNYGYTF	TGTGCCAGCAGCGCCGCTGGACAGGCCCTTAACTATGGCTACACCTTC
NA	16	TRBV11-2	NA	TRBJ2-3	CASSLVRQGSTDTQYF	TGTGCCAGCAGCTTAGTTCGCCAGGGGAGCACAGATACGCAGTATTTT
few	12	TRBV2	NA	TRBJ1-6	CASSGERGPLHF	TGTGCCAGCAGTGGGGAAAGGGGTCCCCTCCACTTT
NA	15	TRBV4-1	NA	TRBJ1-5	CASSQVQGLNQPQHF	TGCGCCAGCAGCCAAGTACAGGGCTTGAATCAGCCCCAGCATTTT
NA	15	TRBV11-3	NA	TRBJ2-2	CASSLDGGGTGELFF	TGTGCCAGCAGCTTAGATGGAGGAGGCACCGGGGAGCTGTTTTTT
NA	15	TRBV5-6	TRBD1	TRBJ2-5	CASSLATGVQETQYF	TGTGCCAGCAGCTTGGCAACAGGGGTCCAAGAGACCCAGTACTTC
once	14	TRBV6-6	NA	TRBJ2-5	CASSYGGSQETQYF	TGTGCCAGCAGTTACGGGGGGTCGCAAGAGACCCAGTACTTC
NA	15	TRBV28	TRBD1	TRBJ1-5	CASRTGTAENQPQHF	TGTGCCAGCAGGACTGGGACAGCCGAGAATCAGCCCCAGCATTTT
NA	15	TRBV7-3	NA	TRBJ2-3	CASSLGGHSTDTQYF	TGTGCCAGCAGCTTAGGGGGACATAGCACAGATACGCAGTATTTT
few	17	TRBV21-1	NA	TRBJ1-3	CASRPCSYVASGNTIYF	NA
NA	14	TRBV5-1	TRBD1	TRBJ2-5	CASSRGTGEETQYF	TGCGCCAGCAGCAGAGGGACAGGGGAAGAGACCCAGTACTTC
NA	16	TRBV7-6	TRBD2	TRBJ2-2	CASSLRFAGGLGELFF	TGTGCCAGCAGCTTAAGATTTGCGGGGGGGCTCGGGGAGCTGTTTTTT
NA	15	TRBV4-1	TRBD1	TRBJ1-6	CASSHGTANNSPLHF	TGCGCCAGCAGCCATGGGACAGCGAATAATTCACCCCTCCACTTT
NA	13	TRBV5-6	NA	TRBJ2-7	CASSLLQGSEQYF	TGTGCCAGCAGCTTATTACAGGGCAGCGAGCAGTACTTC
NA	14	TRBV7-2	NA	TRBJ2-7	CASSSGVQGYEQYF	TGTGCCAGCAGCTCAGGGGTACAGGGCTACGAGCAGTACTTC
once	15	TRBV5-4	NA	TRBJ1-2	CASSLARTDNYGYTF	TGTGCCAGCAGCTTGGCCAGGACAGATAACTATGGCTACACCTTC
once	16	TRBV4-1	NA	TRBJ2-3	CASSQGSGEVTDTQYF	TGCGCCAGCAGCCAAGGATCAGGGGAAGTCACAGATACGCAGTATTTT
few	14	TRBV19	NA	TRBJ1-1	CASSMEGADNEAFF	TGTGCCAGTAGTATGGAGGGCGCGGACAATGAAGCTTTCTTT
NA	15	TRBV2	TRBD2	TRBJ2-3	CASRLAGGSTDTQYF	TGTGCCAGCCGGCTAGCGGGGGGGAGTACAGATACGCAGTATTTT
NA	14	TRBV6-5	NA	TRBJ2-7	CASSPRRGSYEQYF	TGTGCCAGCAGTCCACGTCGGGGTTCCTACGAGCAGTACTTC
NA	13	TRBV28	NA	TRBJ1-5	CASSTTVDQPQHF	TGTGCCAGCAGTACGACTGTGGATCAGCCCCAGCATTTT
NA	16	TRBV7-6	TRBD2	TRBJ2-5	CASSLVLAGAQETQYF	TGTGCCAGCAGCTTGGTTCTAGCGGGGGCACAAGAGACCCAGTACTTC
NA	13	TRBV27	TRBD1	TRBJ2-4	CASSLQGANIQYF	TGTGCCAGCAGTTTACAGGGGGCTAACATTCAGTACTTC
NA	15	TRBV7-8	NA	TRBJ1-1	CASSLGREGYSEAFF	TGTGCCAGCAGCTTAGGGCGTGAGGGTTATTCTGAAGCTTTCTTT
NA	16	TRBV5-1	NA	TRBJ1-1	CASSLGVAGAGTEAFF	TGCGCCAGCAGCTTGGGGGTGGCGGGGGCAGGGACTGAAGCTTTCTTT
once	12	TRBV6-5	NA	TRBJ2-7	CASSADFYEQYF	TGTGCCAGCAGTGCAGACTTCTACGAGCAGTACTTC
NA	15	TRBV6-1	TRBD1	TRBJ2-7	CASRILGGTGVEQYF	TGTGCCAGCAGGATCTTGGGGGGGACAGGGGTCGAGCAGTACTTC
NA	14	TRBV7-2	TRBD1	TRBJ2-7	CASSLFPGQYEQYF	TGTGCCAGCAGCCTATTCCCGGGACAGTACGAGCAGTACTTC
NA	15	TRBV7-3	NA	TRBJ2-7	CASSPQGPSSYEQYF	TGTGCCAGCAGCCCCCAGGGTCCTAGCTCCTACGAGCAGTACTTC
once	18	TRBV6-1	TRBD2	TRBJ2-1	CASSEETSGGPIYNEQFF	TGTGCCAGCAGTGAAGAGACTAGCGGGGGCCCCATCTACAATGAGCAGTTCTTC
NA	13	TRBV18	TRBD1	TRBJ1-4	CASSPTGEEKLFF	TGTGCCAGCTCACCGACAGGGGAGGAAAAACTGTTTTTT
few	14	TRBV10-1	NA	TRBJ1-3	CASSGGLSGNTIYF	TGCGCCAGCAGTGGAGGACTTTCTGGAAACACCATATATTTT
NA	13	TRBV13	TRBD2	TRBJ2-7	CASNAGGTYEQYF	TGTGCCAGCAACGCGGGGGGTACCTACGAGCAGTACTTC
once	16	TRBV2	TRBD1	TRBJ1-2	CASSFSEAGGVYGYTF	TGTGCCAGCAGTTTCTCCGAGGCAGGGGGAGTCTATGGCTACACCTTC
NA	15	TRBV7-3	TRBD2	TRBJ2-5	CASSLGLAGEETQYF	TGTGCCAGCAGCTTGGGCCTAGCGGGGGAAGAGACCCAGTACTTC
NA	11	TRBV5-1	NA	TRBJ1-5	CASTWRQPQHF	TGCGCCAGCACCTGGAGGCAGCCCCAGCATTTT